One and the same sample provided the 17 T cell receptor beta chains below, sequenced in a study of T cells in Graves' hyperthyroidism and ophthalmopathy. The investigators amplified TCR beta CDR3 regions from RNA transcripts. During a first-round RT-PCR of the TCR CDR3, the HTBI primer set was used. TCRdb recomputed calls from the multiplex PCR reads with MiXCR, one row per CDR3 protein. The sample holds some 270,000 distinct CDR3 sequences; approximately 12% are singletons and the top ten take approximately 7.8%. Sequencing input: blood. The receptors stem from a woman aged 30 to 39 with Graves' hyperthyroidism that later progressed to Graves' ophthalmopathy.

Concerning this clonotype itself: A much larger clone lies a single base off, so this may be a read error. The chain links TRBV20-1 to TRBJ2-1; a possible D gene is TRBD2 (5 bases). CDR1 and CDR2 (germline): DFQATT, SNEGSKA (reference sequence). V lost 4 bases, J lost 0 bases, and 13 bases lay in between. The CDR3 runs to 15 residues. The CDR3 spells CSAISGEGSYNEQFF. The CDR3 DNA reads TGCAGTGCTATAAGCGGAGAGGGCTCCTACAATGAGCAGTTCTTC.

The rearrangement links TRBV9 to TRBJ2-7; tentative D call: TRBD1 (5 bases). Trimming removed 1 base from V and 6 bases from J, with 11 bases in between. Per the germline V gene, CDR1 is SGDLS and CDR2 is YYNGEE. The CDR3 is made up of 13 amino acids. Here the CDR3 reads CASSVMQGSEQYF. DNA for the CDR3: TGTGCCAGCAGCGTAATGCAGGGAAGCGAGCAGTACTTC.

A note on this clonotype: A read error may explain this, as a much larger clone is one base away. The V call is TRBV7-3, the J call TRBJ2-1; D is undetermined. The CDR3 runs to 15 residues. Germline V gene sequence: CDR1 SGHTA, CDR2 FQGTGA. The chain's CDR3 is CANSSRATQDNEQFF. The CDR3 DNA reads as TGTGCCAACAGCTCCCGGGCTACCCAAGACAATGAGCAGTTCTTC.

This clonotype was counted ten times or more. The chain is built from TRBV28 and TRBJ2-5, with 7 bases lining up with TRBD2. This CDR3 is 15 amino acids long. Germline V lookup: CDR1 MDHEN, CDR2 SYDVKM. V lost 6 bases to trimming and J lost 5 bases; unmatched junction nucleotides: 12. Here the CDR3 DNA reads TGTGCCAGCAGGGCTTCGGGACTACCTGGGGAGACCCAGTACTTC. Amino acid sequence: CASRASGLPGETQYF.

This clonotype has a handful of counts. This rearrangement joins TRBV12-3 or TRBV12-4 to TRBJ1-5; perhaps TRBD1 as D (5 bases). The CDR3 runs 14 residues. Between the trimmed V and J ends, which lost 1 base and 16 bases, there was a span of 20 bases. CDR3 nucleotide sequence: TGTGCCAGCAGTTTAGAGGCAGGTAACAGGTCCATACATTTT. This gives the protein CASSLEAGNRSIHF.

This clonotype showed up many times. The chain uses TRBV28 and TRBJ2-5; tentatively, D is TRBD2 (6 bases). In germline, CDR1 is MDHEN, CDR2 SYDVKM. This CDR3 is built from 13 residues. V was cut by 3 bases and J by 3 bases, with 8 bases left in between. CDR3 nucleotide sequence: TGTGCCAGCAGTTTGGGAGGCGAAGAGACCCAGTACTTC. Encoded protein: CASSLGGEETQYF.

V usage is TRBV3-1 and J usage is TRBJ2-1; 14 bases align to TRBD2. CDR3 size: 22 residues. Germline CDR1 reads LGHDT; CDR2 reads YNNKEL (reference sequence). Trimming cost V 3 bases and J 0 bases; bases outside gene matches: 16. CDR3 in DNA: TGTGCCAGCAGCCAGTCACAGGGGATGGGACTAGCGGGAGCGAACTCCTACAATGAGCAGTTCTTC. It codes for CASSQSQGMGLAGANSYNEQFF.

This chain joins TRBV4-1 and TRBJ2-7, with TRBD2 matching over 7 bases. V shed 1 base and J 0 bases; nucleotides not matched to a gene: 3. The germline V gene encodes CDR1 MGHRA and CDR2 YSYEKL. The CDR3 has 15 amino acids. The CDR3: CASSQASGASYEQYF. The CDR3 bases are TGCGCCAGCAGCCAAGCGAGCGGGGCCTCCTACGAGCAGTACTTC.

Ten or more counts support this clonotype. The chain joins TRBV3-1 to TRBJ1-2; possible D gene TRBD1, 6 bases. This CDR3 is built from 14 residues. With 5 bases removed from V and 5 bases from J, the gap between germline ends came to 15 bases. Germline CDR1 LGHDT, CDR2 YNNKEL (reference sequence). The CDR3: CASSNREVMYGYTF. The CDR3 DNA reads TGTGCCAGCAGCAACAGGGAGGTCATGTATGGCTACACCTTC. The variable domain in full, with the rest retrieved from reference TRBV3-1 and TRBJ1-2, is DTAVSQTPKYLVTQMGNDKSIKCEQNLGHDTMYWYKQDSKKFLKIMFSYNNKELIINETVPNRFSPKSPDKAHLNLHINSLELGDSAVYFCASSNREVMYGYTFGSGTRLTVV.

This chain links TRBV2 with TRBJ2-7; D may correspond to TRBD1 or TRBD2 (5 bases each). The germline CDR1 and CDR2 sequences are SNHLY and FYNNEI. The CDR3 is 11 amino acids. Trimming removed 3 bases at V and 7 bases at J, with 7 bases between. CDR3 protein: CASSDWGEQYF. The CDR3, as DNA: TGTGCCAGCAGTGATTGGGGGGAGCAGTACTTC.

This clonotype showed up just a few times. The V call is TRBV24-1, the J call TRBJ2-3; 8 bases fit TRBD2. The CDR3 consists of 16 residues. V lost 3 bases and J lost 0; bases outside the gene matches: 4. The germline V gene encodes CDR1 KGHDR and CDR2 SFDVKD. The CDR3 DNA sequence: TGTGCCACCAGTGATAAGGGGACTAGGAGCACAGATACGCAGTATTTT. Its translation is CATSDKGTRSTDTQYF.

V and J are TRBV5-8 and TRBJ1-6; no reliable D call. Germline V gene data show CDR1 as SGHTS and CDR2 as YDEGEE. V lost 2 bases and J 0 bases, leaving 9 bases between the germline ends. The CDR3 sequence is 16 residues long. CDR3 DNA sequence: TGTGCCAGCAGCTTTTCTTGGTACTCCTATAATTCACCCCTCCACTTT. It translates to CASSFSWYSYNSPLHF. Full variable domain (rest looked up from reference TRBV5-8 and TRBJ1-6): EAGVTQSPTHLIKTRGQQATLRCSPISGHTSVYWYQQALGLGLQFLLWYDEGEERNRGNFPPRFSGRQFPNYSSELNVNALELEDSALYLCASSFSWYSYNSPLHFGNGTRLTVT.

This clonotype was picked up many times. The rearrangement uses TRBV30 and TRBJ2-7, with a possible D match to TRBD2 (5 bases). This CDR3 is 12 amino acids long. The V and J ends lost 0 bases and 7 bases respectively, with 10 bases between them. Germline loops: CDR1 GTSNPN, CDR2 SVGIG (reference sequence). CDR3 amino acids: CAWSVLSGEQYF. The CDR3 region has the DNA TGTGCCTGGAGTGTACTTTCGGGGGAGCAGTACTTC.

In its sample, this clonotype was seen many times. The V and J genes are TRBV28 and TRBJ1-1; D remains unclear. The CDR3 is 11 residues long. V was shortened by 5 bases and J by 9 bases, with 10 bases between the two germline ends. Germline CDR1 and CDR2: MDHEN and SYDVKM. CDR3 in DNA: TGTGCCAGCAGTCGCCGGGAGAAAGCTTTCTTT. Residues: CASSRREKAFF. Full variable domain (rest looked up from reference TRBV28 and TRBJ1-1): DVKVTQSSRYLVKRTGEKVFLECVQDMDHENMFWYRQDPGLGLRLIYFSYDVKMKEKGDIPEGYSVSREKKERFSLILESASTNQTSMYLCASSRREKAFFGQGTRLTVV.

This clonotype was recorded at least ten times. V usage is TRBV10-3 and J usage is TRBJ1-3, with D hard to call. The length of the CDR3 is 13 residues. From germline, CDR1 is ENHRY and CDR2 SYGVKD. The germline V and J ends were trimmed by 10 bases and 0 bases, with 10 bases remaining between them. CDR3 residues: CASEYSSGNTIYF. The CDR3 nucleotides read TGTGCCAGCGAGTATAGCTCTGGAAACACCATATATTTT.

The sample holds many counts of this clonotype. V gene TRBV19 combines with J gene TRBJ1-5, with unresolved D. The CDR3 length is 16 residues. The germline V and J ends were trimmed by 3 bases and 5 bases, with 17 bases remaining between them. The V gene's germline CDR1 is LNHDA and CDR2 SQIVND (reference sequence). The CDR3 region has the DNA TGTGCCAGTAGTATTCTCTATGGTCCCCTCGATCAGCCCCAGCATTTT. It translates to CASSILYGPLDQPQHF.

This clonotype has at least ten counts. The DNA for the CDR3 is TGTGCCAGCTCACGGACAGGGACGGCGGAGCAGTACTTC. Protein: CASSRTGTAEQYF. The chain uses TRBV18 and TRBJ2-7; 8 nucleotides line up with TRBD1. J was trimmed by 7 bases and V by 4 bases; bases with no gene match: 6. Germline V gives CDR1 KGHSH, CDR2 LQKENI. This CDR3 comprises 13 residues.